Below, 27 T cell receptor beta chains from the same sample are listed, as sequenced in a study of regulatory T cells in long-lasting Graves disease. Building the TCR beta libraries relied on iRepertoire HTBI primers, and CDR3 regions underwent Arm-PCR. TCRdb re-called the multiplex PCR reads with MiXCR, one entry per CDR3 protein. Among about 520,000 distinct CDR3 sequences, more than 10% were seen once, and the ten largest hold over 7%. Time point given: newly diagnosed GD, antithyroid drugs for less than 3 months. PBMC RNA was the source of the TCR library. These data are also associated with another study on T cells in Graves' hyperthyroidism and ophthalmopathy.

The sequencing here drew on peripheral blood mononuclear cells (PBMCs), taken at new diagnosis, from a patient treated with antithyroid drugs. Source of these receptors: a young woman with Graves disease.

V is TRBV19 and J is TRBJ2-1; tentative D call: TRBD1 (5 bases). V lost 2 bases to trimming and J lost 4 bases, with 12 bases between them. The CDR3 is made up of 15 amino acids. From germline, CDR1 is LNHDA and CDR2 SQIVND (reference sequence). The CDR3: CASSITQGAYNEQFF. CDR3 nucleotides: TGTGCCAGTAGTATAACTCAGGGCGCTTACAATGAGCAGTTCTTC.

The chain employs TRBV6-1 and TRBJ1-2, with D perhaps TRBD1 (5 bases). Germline lookup yields CDR1 MNHNS and CDR2 SASEGT. The CDR3 has 13 residues. Trimming left V 6 bases short and J 2 bases short, with 10 bases between. CDR3 region: CASSMTVNYGYTF. As DNA, the CDR3 is TGTGCCAGCAGCATGACAGTCAACTATGGCTACACCTTC.

This clonotype was counted only a few times. The genes are TRBV12-3 or TRBV12-4 and TRBJ2-1, with 8 bases aligning to TRBD2. The CDR3 sequence is 16 residues long. Trimming cost V 10 bases and J 2 bases; bases outside gene matches: 13. The CDR3 is CATYPLGLAAYNEQFF. The CDR3 DNA sequence: TGTGCCACCTACCCTCTAGGACTAGCAGCCTACAATGAGCAGTTCTTC.

This clonotype was observed many times. V is TRBV19 and J is TRBJ2-1, with D unclear. Germline CDR1 is LNHDA and CDR2 is SQIVND (reference sequence). The CDR3 consists of 12 residues. V lost 4 bases and J lost 5, with 6 bases in between. The CDR3 DNA follows: TGTGCCAGTAGTACTAGAAACAATGAGCAGTTCTTC. This codes for CASSTRNNEQFF. Filled out from reference TRBV19 and TRBJ2-1, the complete variable domain reads DGGITQSPKYLFRKEGQNVTLSCEQNLNHDAMYWYRQDPGQGLRLIYYSQIVNDFQKGDIAEGYSVSREKKESFPLTVTSAQKNPTAFYLCASSTRNNEQFFGPGTRLTVL.

Many counts were recorded for this clonotype. The genes are TRBV28 and TRBJ1-5; no firm D call. V was pared by 5 bases and J by 0 bases, with 14 bases between. The CDR3 sequence is 16 residues long. From germline, CDR1 is MDHEN and CDR2 SYDVKM. The CDR3 reads CASSGLEAFSNQPQHF. The CDR3 DNA sequence: TGTGCCAGCAGTGGGTTGGAAGCGTTTAGCAATCAGCCCCAGCATTTT.

Worth noting for this clonotype: This may be a read error, as it is one base from a much larger clone. J is TRBJ2-1 and V is TRBV3-1; 7 bases map to TRBD2. J gave up 7 bases and V 2 bases, and 11 bases lay outside the gene matches. The CDR3 is 16 amino acids. CDR1 is LGHDT, CDR2 YNNKEL, per germline (reference sequence). CDR3 DNA sequence: TGTGCCAGCAGCCAACGTGAGCAGCGGGAAGGGAATGAGCAGTTCTTC. Translating gives CASSQREQREGNEQFF.

The V gene is TRBV20-1, the J gene TRBJ2-7, with TRBD2 matching over 8 bases. Germline V gives CDR1 DFQATT, CDR2 SNEGSKA (reference sequence). This CDR3 has 15 residues. V gave up 3 bases and J gave up 6 bases; unmatched junction bases: 13. The CDR3 spells CSASSLPWLAGEQYF. In nucleotides, the CDR3 is TGCAGTGCTAGTTCTTTGCCGTGGCTAGCGGGCGAGCAGTACTTC.

For this clonotype: An end of the junction does not agree with germline; a read error may underlie this. The V and J genes are TRBV6-1 and TRBJ2-7; D is possibly TRBD1 (6 bases). The germline CDR1 and CDR2 sequences are MNHNS and SASEGT. CDR3 size: 13 residues. Here the CDR3 DNA reads TGTGCCAGCACCACCGGGACAAGTTACGGGCAGTACTTC. It is translated as CASTTGTSYGQYF.

The chain combines TRBV19 with TRBJ1-5, with D uncertain. Germline V gene data show CDR1 as LNHDA and CDR2 as SQIVND (reference sequence). V lost 8 bases and J lost 3, with 20 bases in between. This CDR3 comprises 16 residues. This chain's CDR3 is CASSPSDGPSNQPQHF. The CDR3 nucleotides read TGTGCCAGTTCCCCATCCGACGGACCATCCAATCAGCCCCAGCATTTT. The complete variable domain, with remaining parts taken from reference TRBV19 and TRBJ1-5, reads DGGITQSPKYLFRKEGQNVTLSCEQNLNHDAMYWYRQDPGQGLRLIYYSQIVNDFQKGDIAEGYSVSREKKESFPLTVTSAQKNPTAFYLCASSPSDGPSNQPQHFGDGTRLSIL.

This clonotype was detected ten times or more. The chain employs TRBV19 and TRBJ2-1; D possibly corresponds to TRBD2 (5 bases). The CDR3 loop spans 17 amino acids. Trimming left V 0 bases short and J 0 bases short, with 12 bases between. The V gene's germline CDR1 is LNHDA and CDR2 SQIVND (reference sequence). The CDR3 loop reads CASSIDRPGSSYNEQFF. The CDR3 nucleotides read TGTGCCAGTAGTATAGATCGACCGGGGAGCTCCTACAATGAGCAGTTCTTC. Looking up the rest from reference TRBV19 and TRBJ2-1 gives the full variable domain: DGGITQSPKYLFRKEGQNVTLSCEQNLNHDAMYWYRQDPGQGLRLIYYSQIVNDFQKGDIAEGYSVSREKKESFPLTVTSAQKNPTAFYLCASSIDRPGSSYNEQFFGPGTRLTVL.

This clonotype was counted many times. V usage is TRBV3-1 and J usage is TRBJ1-5, with D possibly matching TRBD1 (5 bases). Between the trimmed V and J ends, which lost 5 bases and 8 bases, there was a span of 19 bases. Germline-derived CDR1 and CDR2 are LGHDT and YNNKEL (reference sequence). CDR3 size: 15 residues. The CDR3 DNA sequence: TGTGCCAGCAGCTATGGGGCGGATCCCTCTGAGCCCCAGCATTTT. It encodes CASSYGADPSEPQHF.

The rearrangement uses TRBV15 and TRBJ1-3; no reliable D call. Germline assignment: CDR1 LNHNV and CDR2 YYDKDF (reference sequence). This CDR3 is built from 16 residues. V lost 3 bases, J lost 4 bases, and 16 bases lay in between. CDR3 sequence (DNA): TGTGCCACCAGCAGGGCCCTTCTCGCCTCCGGAAACACCATATATTTT. It codes for CATSRALLASGNTIYF.

To note about this clonotype: A much larger clone sits a single nucleotide away, making a read error possible. The chain links TRBV7-2 to TRBJ1-1, with D possibly matching TRBD1 (6 bases). Trimming left V 5 bases short and J 5 bases short, with 12 bases between. The CDR3 has 13 residues. The germline V gene encodes CDR1 SGHTA and CDR2 FQGNSA. The chain's CDR3 is CASSPQGQTEAFF. The CDR3 DNA sequence: TGTGCCAGCAGCCCCCAGGGGCAGACTGAAGCTTTCTTT.

For this clonotype: A much larger clonotype is one base distant, so this may be a read error. The chain carries TRBV5-1 and TRBJ2-3, with 8 nucleotides matching TRBD1. The J call may be in error: the DNA end matches TRBJ1-5 better. CDR3 size: 12 residues. CDR1 SGHRS and CDR2 YFSETQ come from the germline V gene. The CDR3 sequence is CATGQGTDTQHF. CDR3 in DNA: TGCGCCACCGGACAGGGAACAGATACGCAGCATTTT.

In this sample, this clonotype turned up many times. This CDR3 is CASSIGRYEQYF. Here the CDR3 DNA reads TGTGCCAGCAGCATAGGGCGCTACGAGCAGTACTTC. The genes are TRBV5-4 and TRBJ2-7; D not resolved. Per the germline V gene, CDR1 is SGHNT and CDR2 is YYREEE (reference sequence). CDR3 length: 12 residues. V dropped 4 bases and J dropped 3 bases, with 8 bases sitting between them.

The chain uses TRBV6-1 and TRBJ2-7; TRBD2 agrees at 10 bases. Germline V lookup: CDR1 MNHNS, CDR2 SASEGT. The CDR3 spans 14 residues. V was clipped by 7 bases and J by 2 bases; unmatched bases: 5. CDR3 residues: CASNGLAATYEQYF. The CDR3 DNA is TGTGCCAGCAACGGACTAGCGGCAACCTACGAGCAGTACTTC.

In this sample, this clonotype turned up many times. The chain links TRBV6-9 to TRBJ2-1; no definite D call. CDR3 length: 12 residues. The germline CDR1 and CDR2 sequences are MNHGY and SVAAGI. V lost 3 bases and J 7 bases, leaving 7 bases between the germline ends. The CDR3 bases are TGTGCCAGCAGTTACGATGGGAATGAGCAGTTCTTC. It translates to CASSYDGNEQFF.

This clonotype was counted at least ten times. The rearrangement uses TRBV5-1 and TRBJ2-7; D perhaps matches TRBD1 (6 bases). V shed 1 base and J shed 4 bases, with 12 bases lying between them. CDR1 is SGHRS, CDR2 YFSETQ, per germline. The CDR3 consists of 14 residues. CDR3 nucleotide sequence: TGCGCCAGCAGCTTGAACGGACAGAAATACGAGCAGTACTTC. Amino acid sequence: CASSLNGQKYEQYF.

The sample holds many counts of this clonotype. The chain recombines TRBV5-1 with TRBJ2-7, with 9 bases aligning to TRBD1. The CDR3 covers 14 residues. Germline CDR1 is SGHRS and CDR2 is YFSETQ. V gave up 5 bases and J gave up 7 bases; unmatched junction bases: 10. CDR3 in amino acids: CASRWGTGPREQYF. The CDR3 bases are TGCGCCAGCAGATGGGGGACAGGGCCTAGGGAGCAGTACTTC.

This clonotype has a handful of counts. The chain carries TRBV14 and TRBJ1-1; no clear D. V was trimmed by 0 bases and J by 0 bases, leaving 14 bases between them. CDR3 length: 17 amino acids. The germline V gene has CDR1 SGHDN and CDR2 FVKESK. CDR3 nucleotide sequence: TGTGCCAGCAGCCAAGATTCGGGATGGAGAATGAACACTGAAGCTTTCTTT. Amino acid sequence: CASSQDSGWRMNTEAFF. The full variable domain, rest sourced from reference TRBV14 and TRBJ1-1, is EAGVTQFPSHSVIEKGQTVTLRCDPISGHDNLYWYRRVMGKEIKFLLHFVKESKQDESGMPNNRFLAERTGGTYSTLKVQPAELEDSGVYFCASSQDSGWRMNTEAFFGQGTRLTVV.

The chain couples TRBV4-1 to TRBJ2-1; no firm D call. The CDR3 covers 12 residues. The V gene's germline CDR1 is MGHRA and CDR2 YSYEKL. Trimming took off 4 bases at V and 9 bases at J, with 10 bases between the two ends. Written as DNA, the CDR3 is TGCGCCAGCAGCCTTTGGGCTGGTGAGCAGTTCTTC. Translated: CASSLWAGEQFF.

At least ten counts were recorded for this clonotype. CDR3 region: CASSLYGGLGIETQYF. In nucleotides, the CDR3 is TGTGCCAGCAGCTTATACGGAGGACTAGGGATAGAGACCCAGTACTTC. The V gene is TRBV7-3, the J gene TRBJ2-5, with 7 bases lining up with TRBD2. CDR1 is SGHTA, CDR2 FQGTGA, per germline. The CDR3 runs to 16 residues. V lost 2 bases and J lost 4; bases outside the gene matches: 10.

This clonotype was detected many times. This CDR3 reads CASSPDPVTQYF. CDR3 DNA: TGTGCCAGCAGCCCGGATCCTGTGACCCAGTACTTC. The V gene is TRBV7-9, the J gene TRBJ2-5; D gene unclear. The CDR3 totals 12 residues. The germline gives CDR1 SEHNR, CDR2 FQNEAQ (reference sequence). The V end was cut by 5 bases, the J end by 7 bases, with 11 bases between.

This clonotype was detected many times. The gene calls are TRBV9 and TRBJ1-2; 10 bases are a match to TRBD1. CDR3 length: 14 amino acids. Germline V gives CDR1 SGDLS, CDR2 YYNGEE. Trimming at V came to 2 bases and at J to 7 bases, leaving 5 bases not matched to a gene. In nucleotides, the CDR3 is TGTGCCAGCAGCGTTCCCGGGACAGGGGTTGGCTACACCTTC. The encoded protein is CASSVPGTGVGYTF.

This clonotype was found many times. The chain recombines TRBV20-1 with TRBJ1-4; the D is unclear. The CDR3 length is 13 residues. The germline gives CDR1 DFQATT, CDR2 SNEGSKA (reference sequence). The ends were cut back, 5 bases at V and 0 bases at J, with 7 bases in the middle. The CDR3 spells CSAARSTNEKLFF. CDR3 coding DNA: TGCAGTGCTGCACGCTCAACTAATGAAAAACTGTTTTTT.

Regarding this clonotype: Given the absence of the conserved phenylalanine or tryptophan at the CDR3 end, a read error is likely. The chain carries TRBV20-1 and TRBJ2-7, with D unresolved. The CDR3 contains 13 residues. Trimming cost V 3 bases and J 7 bases, with 16 bases left between them. Looked up from germline, CDR1 is DFQATT and CDR2 is SNEGSKA (reference sequence). This chain's CDR3 is CSASRASRGEQYS. CDR3 nucleotides: TGCAGTGCTAGTAGGGCCTCCCGTGGTGAGCAGTACTCC.

This clonotype was counted between two and nine times. This clone may be a read error of a much larger clone one base away. The V and J genes are TRBV28 and TRBJ2-3; no firm D call. Germline assignment: CDR1 MDHEN and CDR2 SYDVKM. This CDR3 is built from 11 residues. V lost 7 bases and J 4 bases, leaving 6 bases between the germline ends. In DNA form, the CDR3 reads TGTGCCAGCAATCAACCAGATACGCAGTATTTT. Translation gives CASNQPDTQYF.